This T cell receptor beta chain stems from a study of technical replicates of blood from several donors. Trimming shortened V by 4 bases and J by 7 bases, and 14 bases separated the two germline ends. This CDR3 has 14 amino acids. CDR1 and CDR2 (germline): MNHEY, SVGAGI. Generated by immunoSEQ multiplex PCR, the TCRdb table keeps only in-frame clones and is missing some. Seen here are some 14,000 clones, 84% observed once, and the top ten hold approximately 10%. The receptor was isolated from a human donor in good health. The sample taken for sequencing was PBMCs. The chain uses TRBV6-5 and TRBJ1-5; D remains unclear. This CDR3 is CASSSRGLGQPQHF. Here the CDR3 DNA reads TGTGCCAGCAGTTCTCGAGGGCTAGGCCAGCCCCAGCATTTT.